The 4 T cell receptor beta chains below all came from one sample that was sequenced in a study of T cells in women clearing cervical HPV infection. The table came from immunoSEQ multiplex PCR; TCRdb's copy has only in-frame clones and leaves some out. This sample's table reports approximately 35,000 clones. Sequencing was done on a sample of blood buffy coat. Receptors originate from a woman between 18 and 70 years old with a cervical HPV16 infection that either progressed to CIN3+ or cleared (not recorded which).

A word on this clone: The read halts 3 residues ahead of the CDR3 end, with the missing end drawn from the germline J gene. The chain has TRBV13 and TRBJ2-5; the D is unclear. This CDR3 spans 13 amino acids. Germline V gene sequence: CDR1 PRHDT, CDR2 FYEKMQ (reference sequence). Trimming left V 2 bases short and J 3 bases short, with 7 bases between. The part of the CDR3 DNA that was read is TGTGCCAGCAGCTTAAAAGACAAAGAGACC. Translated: CASSLKDKET. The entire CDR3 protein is CASSLKDKETQYF.

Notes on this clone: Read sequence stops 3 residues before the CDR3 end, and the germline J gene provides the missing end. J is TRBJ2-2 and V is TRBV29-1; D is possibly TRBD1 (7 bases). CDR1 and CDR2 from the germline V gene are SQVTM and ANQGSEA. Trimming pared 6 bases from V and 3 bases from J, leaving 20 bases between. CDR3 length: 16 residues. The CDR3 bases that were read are TGCAGCGTGGGGGGTTCAGGGGGTAAGGACACCGGGGAG. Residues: CSVGGSGGKDTGE. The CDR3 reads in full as CSVGGSGGKDTGELFF.

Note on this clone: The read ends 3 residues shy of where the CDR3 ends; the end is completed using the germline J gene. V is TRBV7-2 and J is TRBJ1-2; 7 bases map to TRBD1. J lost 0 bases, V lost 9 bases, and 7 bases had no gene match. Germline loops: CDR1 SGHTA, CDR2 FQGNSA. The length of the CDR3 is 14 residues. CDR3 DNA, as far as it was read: TGTGCCAGTACCGGGACAGATTCTAACTATGGC. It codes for CASTGTDSNYG. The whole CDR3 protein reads CASTGTDSNYGYTF.

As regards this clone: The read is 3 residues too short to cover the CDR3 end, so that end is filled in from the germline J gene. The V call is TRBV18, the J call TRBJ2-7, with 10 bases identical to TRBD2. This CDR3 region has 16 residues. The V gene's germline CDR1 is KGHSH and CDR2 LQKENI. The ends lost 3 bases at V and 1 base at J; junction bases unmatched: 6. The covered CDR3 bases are TGTGCCAGCTCACCGACTAGCGGGCGGGTTTCCTACGAG. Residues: CASSPTSGRVSYE. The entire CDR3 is CASSPTSGRVSYEQYF.